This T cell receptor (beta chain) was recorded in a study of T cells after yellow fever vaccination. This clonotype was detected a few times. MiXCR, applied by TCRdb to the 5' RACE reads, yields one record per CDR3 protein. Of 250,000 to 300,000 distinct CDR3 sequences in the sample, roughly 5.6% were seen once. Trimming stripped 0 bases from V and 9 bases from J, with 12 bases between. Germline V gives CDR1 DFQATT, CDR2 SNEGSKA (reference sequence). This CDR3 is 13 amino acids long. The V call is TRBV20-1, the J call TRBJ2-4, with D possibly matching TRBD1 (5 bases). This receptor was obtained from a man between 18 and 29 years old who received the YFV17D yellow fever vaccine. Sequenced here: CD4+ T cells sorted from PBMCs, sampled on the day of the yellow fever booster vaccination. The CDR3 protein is CSARDARRGIQYF. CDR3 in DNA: TGCAGTGCTAGAGATGCCCGAAGGGGCATTCAGTACTTC.